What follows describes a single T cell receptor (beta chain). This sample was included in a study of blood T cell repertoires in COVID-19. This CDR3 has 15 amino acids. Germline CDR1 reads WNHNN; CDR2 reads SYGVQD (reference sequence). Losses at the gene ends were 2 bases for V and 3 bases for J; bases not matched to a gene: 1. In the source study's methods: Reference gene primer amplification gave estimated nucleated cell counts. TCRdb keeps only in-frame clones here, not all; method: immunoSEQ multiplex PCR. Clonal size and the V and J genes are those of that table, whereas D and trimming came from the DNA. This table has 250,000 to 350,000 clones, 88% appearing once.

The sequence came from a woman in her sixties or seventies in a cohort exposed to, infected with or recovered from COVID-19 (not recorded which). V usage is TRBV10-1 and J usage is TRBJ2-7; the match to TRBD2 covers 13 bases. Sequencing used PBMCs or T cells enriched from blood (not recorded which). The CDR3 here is CASSEGLAGVYEQYF. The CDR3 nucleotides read TGCGCCAGCAGTGAGGGACTAGCGGGAGTCTACGAGCAGTACTTC.